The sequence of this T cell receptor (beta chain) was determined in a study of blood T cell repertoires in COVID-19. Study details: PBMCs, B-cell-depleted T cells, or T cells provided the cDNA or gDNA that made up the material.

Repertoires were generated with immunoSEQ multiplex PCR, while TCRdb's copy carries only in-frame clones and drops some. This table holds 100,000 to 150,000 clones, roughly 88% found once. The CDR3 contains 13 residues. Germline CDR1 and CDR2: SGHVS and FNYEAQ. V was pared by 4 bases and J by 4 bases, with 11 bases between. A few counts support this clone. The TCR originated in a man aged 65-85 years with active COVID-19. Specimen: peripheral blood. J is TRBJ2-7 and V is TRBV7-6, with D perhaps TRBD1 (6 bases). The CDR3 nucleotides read TGTGCCAGCAGCTCGGGACAAGATTACGAGCAGTACTTC. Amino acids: CASSSGQDYEQYF.